This TCR beta chain was identified during a study of CD8 T cells in Susac syndrome. Negative isolation was used for CD8+ and CD4+ T cells and FACS enrichment for TEMRA cells. Reverse transcription of about 0.5 to 1 ug RNA used random hexamers. Amplification of TCR beta CDR3 used immunoSEQ multiplex PCR across 54 Vbeta and 13 Jbeta. TCRdb re-called the immunoSEQ multiplex PCR reads through MiXCR, storing one row per CDR3 protein. This table has some 150,000 distinct CDR3 sequences, approximately 94% appearing once. The table lists this clonotype with a count of one. Trimming removed 3 bases from V and 9 bases from J, with 15 bases in between. Germline CDR1 is KGHSH and CDR2 is LQKENI. The CDR3 consists of 14 residues.

This chain joins TRBV18 and TRBJ1-5; D is possibly TRBD1 (5 bases). The sample consisted of CD4+ T cells from PBMCs. This clonotype originated in a human donor with Susac syndrome. The CDR3 region is CASSPQGDSAPQHF. The CDR3, as DNA: TGTGCCAGCTCACCTCAGGGAGACTCCGCGCCCCAGCATTTT.